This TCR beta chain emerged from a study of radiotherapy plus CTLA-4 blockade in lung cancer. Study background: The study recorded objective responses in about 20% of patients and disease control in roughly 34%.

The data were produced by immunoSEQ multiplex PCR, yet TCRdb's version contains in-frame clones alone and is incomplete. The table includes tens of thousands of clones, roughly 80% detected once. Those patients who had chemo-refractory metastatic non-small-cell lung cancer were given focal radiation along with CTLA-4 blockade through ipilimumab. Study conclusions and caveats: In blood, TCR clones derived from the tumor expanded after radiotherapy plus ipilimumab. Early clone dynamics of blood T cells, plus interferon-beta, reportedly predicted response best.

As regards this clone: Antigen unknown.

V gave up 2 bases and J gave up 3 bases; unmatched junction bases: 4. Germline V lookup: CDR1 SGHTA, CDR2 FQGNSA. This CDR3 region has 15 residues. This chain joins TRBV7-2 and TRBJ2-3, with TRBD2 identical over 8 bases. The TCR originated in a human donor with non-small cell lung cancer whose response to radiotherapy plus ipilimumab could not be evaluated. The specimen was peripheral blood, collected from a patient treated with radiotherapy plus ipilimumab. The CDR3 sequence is CASSLRSSGTDTQYF. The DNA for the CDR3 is TGTGCCAGCAGCTTAAGGTCTAGCGGGACAGATACGCAGTATTTT. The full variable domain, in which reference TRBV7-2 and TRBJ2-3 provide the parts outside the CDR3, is GAGVSQSPSNKVTEKGKDVELRCDPISGHTALYWYRQSLGQGLEFLIYFQGNSAPDKSGLPSDRFSAERTGGSVSTLTIQRTQQEDSAVYLCASSLRSSGTDTQYFGPGTRLTVL.